Described below is a single TCR beta chain sequence and its context. V dropped 5 bases and J dropped 6; count of bases not matched to a gene: 10. Germline CDR1 and CDR2: LNHDA and SQIVND (reference sequence). CDR3 size: 15 residues. In the authors' methods: Reference gene primers were amplified, and this amplification served to estimate nucleated cell counts. Generated by immunoSEQ multiplex PCR, the TCRdb table keeps only in-frame clones and is missing some. D and trimming were read from the DNA, whereas the V and J calls and clone size are those reported in that table. The data contain about 270,000 clones, roughly 86% of them singletons. The data were obtained in a study of blood T cell repertoires in COVID-19. On the study more broadly: Both acute and convalescent COVID-19 samples were obtained from the United States, Italy and Spain. Sources were T cells, B-cell-depleted T cells, or PBMCs; the material itself was cDNA or gDNA.

This chain joins TRBV19 and TRBJ2-7, with TRBD2 identical over 10 bases. The source is a middle-aged man with active or convalescent COVID-19. The sequencing input was peripheral blood. The CDR3 here is CASSSDGTSASEQYF. The DNA for the CDR3 is TGTGCCAGTAGTTCCGACGGGACTAGCGCCAGCGAGCAGTACTTC.